This entry lists 15 T cell receptor beta chains sequenced from one sample in a study of blood T cell repertoires in COVID-19. The protocol was immunoSEQ multiplex PCR, while the TCRdb copy is restricted to in-frame clones and leaves out a portion. The sample includes around 260,000 clones, around 80% of them seen just once. Sample: peripheral blood. These receptors all come from a man aged 55 to 70 with acute or convalescent COVID-19.

This chain uses TRBV19 with TRBJ2-2; no clear D gene. The CDR3 covers 12 residues. V was pared by 4 bases and J by 8 bases, with 8 bases between. Germline V gene lookup returns CDR1 LNHDA and CDR2 SQIVND (reference sequence). CDR3 loop: CASSTPLGELFF. The CDR3 nucleotides read TGTGCCAGTAGTACCCCCTTGGGGGAGCTGTTTTTT.

This clone was found once. The V and J genes are TRBV7-8 and TRBJ1-2; D remains unclear. Trimming shortened V by 2 bases and J by 7 bases, and 14 bases separated the two germline ends. Germline values: CDR1 SGHVS, CDR2 FQNEAQ. There are 14 residues in the CDR3. The CDR3: CASSLRAGESGYTF. The CDR3 DNA follows: TGTGCCAGCAGCTTAAGGGCCGGGGAAAGTGGCTACACCTTC. The complete variable domain, with remaining parts taken from reference TRBV7-8 and TRBJ1-2, reads GAGVSQSPRYKVAKRGQDVALRCDPISGHVSLFWYQQALGQGPEFLTYFQNEAQLDKSGLPSDRFFAERPEGSVSTLKIQRTQQEDSAVYLCASSLRAGESGYTFGSGTRLTVV.

The V and J genes are TRBV6-5 and TRBJ1-5; weak D call: TRBD1 (5 bases). The CDR3 runs 16 residues. CDR1 MNHEY and CDR2 SVGAGI come from the germline V gene. V dropped 0 bases and J dropped 2 bases, with 11 bases sitting between them. In nucleotides, the CDR3 is TGTGCCAGCAGTTACTCGGGGGGTGCGGGCAATCAGCCCCAGCATTTT. Its translation is CASSYSGGAGNQPQHF.

This clone has just a few counts. This rearrangement joins TRBV7-3 to TRBJ2-2; D ambiguous. V lost 0 bases to trimming and J lost 4 bases, with 3 bases between them. The CDR3 runs 13 residues. Germline V lookup: CDR1 SGHTA, CDR2 FQGTGA. The CDR3 sequence: CASSLTATGELFF. In DNA form, the CDR3 reads TGTGCCAGCAGCTTAACGGCCACCGGGGAGCTGTTTTTT.

CDR3 bases: TGTGCCAGCAGCTTCTCAGGATTTCAGTACTTC. Its protein is CASSFSGFQYF. This chain joins TRBV13 and TRBJ2-4; no reliable D call. CDR1 is PRHDT, CDR2 FYEKMQ, per germline (reference sequence). The CDR3 has 11 amino acids. Trimming left V 3 bases short and J 11 bases short, with 8 bases between. Together with reference TRBV13 and TRBJ2-4, the CDR3 gives the full variable domain: AAGVIQSPRHLIKEKRETATLKCYPIPRHDTVYWYQQGPGQDPQFLISFYEKMQSDKGSIPDRFSAQQFSDYHSELNMSSLELGDSALYFCASSFSGFQYFGAGTRLSVL.

The chain links TRBV5-1 to TRBJ2-3; 11 bases agree with TRBD2. The CDR3 covers 17 residues. Germline V gene lookup returns CDR1 SGHRS and CDR2 YFSETQ. J was trimmed by 0 bases and V by 0 bases; bases with no gene match: 3. The CDR3 reads CASSLGLAGSSTDTQYF. For the CDR3, the DNA is TGCGCCAGCAGCTTGGGACTAGCGGGATCAAGCACAGATACGCAGTATTTT.

This chain connects TRBV4-1 to TRBJ1-2, with TRBD1 matching 9 bases. V lost 3 bases to trimming and J lost 7 bases; unmatched junction nucleotides: 15. Per the germline V gene, CDR1 is MGHRA and CDR2 is YSYEKL. The CDR3 is 17 residues long. CDR3 DNA: TGCGCCAGCAGCCATAGAAGATCGGGACAGGGAGTGGGTGGCTACACCTTC. As protein: CASSHRRSGQGVGGYTF.

J is TRBJ1-1 and V is TRBV28; 9 bases agree with TRBD1. CDR1 and CDR2 (germline): MDHEN, SYDVKM. V was pared by 3 bases and J by 9 bases, with 5 bases of the junction left unmatched. The CDR3 consists of 13 residues. CDR3 sequence (DNA): TGTGCCAGCAGTTTGTTTGGACAGGGGAAAGCTTTCTTT. This encodes CASSLFGQGKAFF.

The rearrangement links TRBV5-4 to TRBJ2-7; weak D call: TRBD1 (6 bases). Germline CDR1 SGHNT, CDR2 YYREEE (reference sequence). Trimming removed 1 base from V and 4 bases from J, with 12 bases in between. This CDR3 spans 14 amino acids. The DNA of the CDR3 is TGTGCCAGCAGCTTGAGGGGGTCGCGGTACGAGCAGTACTTC. Its translation: CASSLRGSRYEQYF.

V and J are TRBV2 and TRBJ1-4; TRBD1 aligns across 9 bases. This CDR3 spans 14 amino acids. The ends lost 6 bases at V and 7 bases at J; junction bases unmatched: 6. The germline gives CDR1 SNHLY, CDR2 FYNNEI. This CDR3 is CASRETGGGEKLFF. In DNA, the CDR3 is TGTGCCAGCAGGGAGACAGGGGGAGGTGAAAAACTGTTTTTT.

This chain connects TRBV27 to TRBJ2-7; 10 bases match TRBD1. Germline V gene data show CDR1 as MNHEY and CDR2 as SMNVEV (reference sequence). V shed 4 bases, J shed 1 base, and the junction held 4 bases outside the gene matches. The CDR3 length is 15 residues. CDR3 sequence: CASSSRQGASYEQYF. The CDR3 nucleotides are TGTGCCAGCAGTTCCCGACAGGGGGCTTCCTACGAGCAGTACTTC.

V gene TRBV19 combines with J gene TRBJ2-7; 11 nucleotides agree with TRBD1. The CDR3 runs 16 residues. Per the germline V gene, CDR1 is LNHDA and CDR2 is SQIVND (reference sequence). Trimming at V came to 4 bases and at J to 3 bases, leaving 8 bases not matched to a gene. As DNA, the CDR3 is TGTGCCAGTAGTAACCCTCGGGACAGGGGGTACTACGAGCAGTACTTC. This sequence encodes CASSNPRDRGYYEQYF.

The chain links TRBV6-5 to TRBJ1-4; TRBD1 matches at 7 bases. Trimming removed 6 bases from V and 4 bases from J; junction bases left unmatched: 8. This CDR3 is 15 amino acids long. CDR1 is MNHEY and CDR2 is SVGAGI in the germline V gene. The CDR3 coding sequence is TGTGCCAGCAGGGCCCGGGACAGCTTTAATGAAAAACTGTTTTTT. This translates into CASRARDSFNEKLFF.

This clone showed up just once. The V and J genes are TRBV3-1 (or the pseudogene TRBV3-2) and TRBJ1-6; D not resolved. CDR1 and CDR2 from the germline V gene are LGHDT and YNNKEL (reference sequence). The V end was cut by 1 base, the J end by 6 bases, with 19 bases between. This CDR3 has 18 residues. The CDR3 here is CASSQGEPGSDLNSPLHF. CDR3 sequence (DNA): TGTGCCAGCAGCCAAGGGGAACCGGGGAGCGACCTTAATTCACCCCTCCACTTT.

This clone was detected a few times. The gene calls are TRBV5-1 and TRBJ2-3; 9 bases fit TRBD2. CDR1 is SGHRS, CDR2 YFSETQ, per germline. Trimming removed 5 bases from V and 3 bases from J; junction bases left unmatched: 4. CDR3 length: 14 residues. The CDR3 DNA sequence: TGCGCCAGCAGTATGAGCGGGGGGACAGATACGCAGTATTTT. Translated: CASSMSGGTDTQYF. Supplemented by reference TRBV5-1 and TRBJ2-3, the full variable domain reads KAGVTQTPRYLIKTRGQQVTLSCSPISGHRSVSWYQQTPGQGLQFLFEYFSETQRNKGNFPGRFSGRQFSNSRSEMNVSTLELGDSALYLCASSMSGGTDTQYFGPGTRLTVL.